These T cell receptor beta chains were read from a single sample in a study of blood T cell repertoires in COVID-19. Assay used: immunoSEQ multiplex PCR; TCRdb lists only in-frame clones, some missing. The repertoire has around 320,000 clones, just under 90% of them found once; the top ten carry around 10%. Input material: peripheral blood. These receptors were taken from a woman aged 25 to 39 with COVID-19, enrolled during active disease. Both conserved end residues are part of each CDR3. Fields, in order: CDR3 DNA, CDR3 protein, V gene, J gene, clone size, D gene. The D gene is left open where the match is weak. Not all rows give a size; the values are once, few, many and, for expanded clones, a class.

cdr3_nt: TGTGCCAGACTAATCGGGGGTGGCTACACCTTC
cdr3_aa: CARLIGGGYTF
v_call: TRBV2
j_call: TRBJ1-2
clone_size: .
d_call: .

cdr3_nt: TGTGCCAGTAACCTAGCGGGGGACCACGGGGAGCTGTTTTTT
cdr3_aa: CASNLAGDHGELFF
v_call: TRBV19
j_call: TRBJ2-2
clone_size: .
d_call: TRBD2

cdr3_nt: TGTGCCAGCAAGGCAAGACTTGCGAACACCGGGGAGCTGTTTTTT
cdr3_aa: CASKARLANTGELFF
v_call: TRBV6-5
j_call: TRBJ2-2
clone_size: .
d_call: .

cdr3_nt: TGTGCCAGCTCACCATCGGGTGCCGGCGGCTATGGCTACACCTTC
cdr3_aa: CASSPSGAGGYGYTF
v_call: TRBV18
j_call: TRBJ1-2
clone_size: .
d_call: .

cdr3_nt: TGTGCCAGCAGCCAATCATCGGCTCCGGGCACTGAAGCTTTCTTT
cdr3_aa: CASSQSSAPGTEAFF
v_call: TRBV16
j_call: TRBJ1-1
clone_size: .
d_call: .

cdr3_nt: TGTGCCACTTCGACAGGGTGGGAGACCCAGTACTTC
cdr3_aa: CATSTGWETQYF
v_call: TRBV19
j_call: TRBJ2-5
clone_size: few
d_call: TRBD1

cdr3_nt: TGCGCCAGCAGCTTTCAACCAGGGGATGGCTACACCTTC
cdr3_aa: CASSFQPGDGYTF
v_call: TRBV5-1
j_call: TRBJ1-2
clone_size: few
d_call: .

cdr3_nt: TGTGCCACCAGTGATTTCGGCGGGGAGCTGTTTTTT
cdr3_aa: CATSDFGGELFF
v_call: TRBV24-1
j_call: TRBJ2-2
clone_size: .
d_call: .

cdr3_nt: TGTGCCAGCAGCCAAGATTGGGCAGGGAAGAATTCACCCCTCCACTTT
cdr3_aa: CASSQDWAGKNSPLHF
v_call: TRBV14
j_call: TRBJ1-6
clone_size: .
d_call: .

cdr3_nt: TGTGCCAGTACTACAGGGGCGCTATACAATGAGCAGTTCTTC
cdr3_aa: CASTTGALYNEQFF
v_call: TRBV19
j_call: TRBJ2-1
clone_size: .
d_call: TRBD1

cdr3_nt: TGTGCCAGCAGCCAAGACCTAGCAGGGAGGATTTATGGCTACACCTTC
cdr3_aa: CASSQDLAGRIYGYTF
v_call: TRBV3-1/TRBV3-2
j_call: TRBJ1-2
clone_size: .
d_call: .

cdr3_nt: TGTGCCAGCAGCTTTACAGGGATGAAAGCTTTCTTT
cdr3_aa: CASSFTGMKAFF
v_call: TRBV7-9
j_call: TRBJ1-1
clone_size: .
d_call: .

cdr3_nt: TGCAGCGTTCCGGGGGGAACCGGCTACACCTTC
cdr3_aa: CSVPGGTGYTF
v_call: TRBV29-1
j_call: TRBJ1-2
clone_size: .
d_call: .

cdr3_nt: TGCGCCAGCAGCTGGGGGGGGGAGTCCTACGAGCAGTACTTC
cdr3_aa: CASSWGGESYEQYF
v_call: TRBV5-1
j_call: TRBJ2-7
clone_size: .
d_call: TRBD2

cdr3_nt: TGTGCCAGCTCAGGTGAGGGCGGCACAGATACGCAGTATTTT
cdr3_aa: CASSGEGGTDTQYF
v_call: TRBV18
j_call: TRBJ2-3
clone_size: .
d_call: .

cdr3_nt: TGTGCCAGCAGTGGACAGGGTTACACTGAAGCTTTCTTT
cdr3_aa: CASSGQGYTEAFF
v_call: TRBV28
j_call: TRBJ1-1
clone_size: .
d_call: TRBD1

cdr3_nt: TGTGCCAGCAGTTACTACCCCACAGGGAAAAGGGATCAGCCCCAGCATTTT
cdr3_aa: CASSYYPTGKRDQPQHF
v_call: TRBV5-6
j_call: TRBJ1-5
clone_size: .
d_call: .

cdr3_nt: TGTGCCAGCAGCCTCGGACAGGGTGTGTTCTACGAGCAGTACTTC
cdr3_aa: CASSLGQGVFYEQYF
v_call: TRBV5-6
j_call: TRBJ2-7
clone_size: .
d_call: TRBD1

cdr3_nt: TGTGCCAGCAGTTCCACACTAGGGCTGTTCTTC
cdr3_aa: CASSSTLGLFF
v_call: TRBV28
j_call: TRBJ2-1
clone_size: .
d_call: .

cdr3_nt: TGTGCCAGCAGTTACCAAACAGGGATCGGCTACACCTTC
cdr3_aa: CASSYQTGIGYTF
v_call: TRBV6-6
j_call: TRBJ1-2
clone_size: .
d_call: .

cdr3_nt: TGTGCCAGCAGCTTCATGTCAGGGGGCACTGAAGCTTTCTTT
cdr3_aa: CASSFMSGGTEAFF
v_call: TRBV5-6
j_call: TRBJ1-1
clone_size: .
d_call: TRBD1

cdr3_nt: TGTGCCAGCAGCCTCTCTCCAGGCAGGATTCCCTACGAGCAGTACTTC
cdr3_aa: CASSLSPGRIPYEQYF
v_call: TRBV11-2
j_call: TRBJ2-7
clone_size: .
d_call: .

cdr3_nt: TGCGCCAGCTCCCCACTGGGGAGTAATGAAAAACTGTTTTTT
cdr3_aa: CASSPLGSNEKLFF
v_call: TRBV5-1
j_call: TRBJ1-4
clone_size: .
d_call: .

cdr3_nt: TGTGCCAGCAGTGAAGTGGCCGGGGAAAAACTGTTTTTT
cdr3_aa: CASSEVAGEKLFF
v_call: TRBV6-1
j_call: TRBJ1-4
clone_size: .
d_call: .

cdr3_nt: TGTGCCAGCAGTTCAACCGGGACTAGCTTCTACGAGCAGTACTTC
cdr3_aa: CASSSTGTSFYEQYF
v_call: TRBV28
j_call: TRBJ2-7
clone_size: .
d_call: TRBD2

cdr3_nt: TGTGCCAGCAGCTTGGCCCCCATCACCGGGGAGCTGTTTTTT
cdr3_aa: CASSLAPITGELFF
v_call: TRBV5-4
j_call: TRBJ2-2
clone_size: once
d_call: .

cdr3_nt: TGTGCCACCAGCAGAGACCGCAACAGGGGGCCCACCAATCAGCCCCAGCATTTT
cdr3_aa: CATSRDRNRGPTNQPQHF
v_call: TRBV15
j_call: TRBJ1-5
clone_size: .
d_call: TRBD1

cdr3_nt: TGTGCCAGCAGTCCCCATCCCGGGACTTCCCGGGACGACGAGCAGTACTTC
cdr3_aa: CASSPHPGTSRDDEQYF
v_call: TRBV2
j_call: TRBJ2-7
clone_size: few
d_call: .

cdr3_nt: TGTGCCAGCAGCGTACAGGGCTTCTATGGCTACACCTTC
cdr3_aa: CASSVQGFYGYTF
v_call: TRBV9
j_call: TRBJ1-2
clone_size: .
d_call: .

cdr3_nt: TGTGCCAGCTCACCCGGGACAGGGGGTGGCTACGAGCAGTACTTC
cdr3_aa: CASSPGTGGGYEQYF
v_call: TRBV18
j_call: TRBJ2-7
clone_size: .
d_call: TRBD1

cdr3_nt: TGTGCCAGCAGTCCCCCCCGGGAGGAGACCCAGTACTTC
cdr3_aa: CASSPPREETQYF
v_call: TRBV25-1
j_call: TRBJ2-5
clone_size: once
d_call: .

cdr3_nt: TGCGCCAGCGCGACACAGGCGAACACTGAAGCTTTCTTT
cdr3_aa: CASATQANTEAFF
v_call: TRBV5-1
j_call: TRBJ1-1
clone_size: .
d_call: .

cdr3_nt: TGTGCCAGCAGCCAAGTAACAGGGCCCACCGGGGAGCTGTTTTTT
cdr3_aa: CASSQVTGPTGELFF
v_call: TRBV4-2
j_call: TRBJ2-2
clone_size: .
d_call: .